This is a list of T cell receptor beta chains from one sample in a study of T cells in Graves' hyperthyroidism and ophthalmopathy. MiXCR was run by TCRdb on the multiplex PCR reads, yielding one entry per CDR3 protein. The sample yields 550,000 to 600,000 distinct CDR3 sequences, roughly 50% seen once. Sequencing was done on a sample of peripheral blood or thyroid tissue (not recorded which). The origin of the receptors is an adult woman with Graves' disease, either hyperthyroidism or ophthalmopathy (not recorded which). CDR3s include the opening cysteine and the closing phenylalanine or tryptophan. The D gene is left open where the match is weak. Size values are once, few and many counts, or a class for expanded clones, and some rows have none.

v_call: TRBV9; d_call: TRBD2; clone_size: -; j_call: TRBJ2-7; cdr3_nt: TGTGCCAGCAGCGTAGTAAATACGGGAGGGCCCGGTAACGAGCAGTACTTC; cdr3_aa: CASSVVNTGGPGNEQYF
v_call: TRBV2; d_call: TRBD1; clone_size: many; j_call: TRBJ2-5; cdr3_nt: TGTGCCAGCAGTGCGTGGGACAGGGGAGGCCAAGAGACCCAGTACTTC; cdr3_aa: CASSAWDRGGQETQYF
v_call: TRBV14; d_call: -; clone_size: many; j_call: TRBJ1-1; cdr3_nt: TGTGCCAGCAGCCATGGCCCCGAAGCTTTCTTT; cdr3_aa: CASSHGPEAFF
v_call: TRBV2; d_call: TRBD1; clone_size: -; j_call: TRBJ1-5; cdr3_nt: TGTGCCAGCAGTGCAGGGGGTACACCCCAGCATTTT; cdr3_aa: CASSAGGTPQHF
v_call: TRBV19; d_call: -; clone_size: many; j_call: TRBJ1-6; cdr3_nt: TGTGCCAGTGATCGGAGAATTCAAGGTTGGCCCCTCCACTTT; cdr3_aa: CASDRRIQGWPLHF
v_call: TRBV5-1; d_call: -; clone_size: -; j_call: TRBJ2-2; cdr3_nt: TGCGCCGGCAGCCTGGTCCCTAGACGGTTTACCGGGGAGCTGTTTTTT; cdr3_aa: CAGSLVPRRFTGELFF
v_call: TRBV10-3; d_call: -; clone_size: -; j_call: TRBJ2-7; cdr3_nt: TGTGCCATCAGTGGGGGGGCAGTCTACGAGCGGTACTTC; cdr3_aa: CAISGGAVYERYF
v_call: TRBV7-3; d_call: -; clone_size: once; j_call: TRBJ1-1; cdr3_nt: TGTGCCAGCAGCGCACTAGCGGGAGTCCACACCGGGGCTTTCTTT; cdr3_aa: CASSALAGVHTGAFF
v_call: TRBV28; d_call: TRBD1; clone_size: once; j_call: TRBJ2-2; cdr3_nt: TGTGCCAGCAGTTTACAGGGGGCAGACGGGGAGCTGTTTTTT; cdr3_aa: CASSLQGADGELFF
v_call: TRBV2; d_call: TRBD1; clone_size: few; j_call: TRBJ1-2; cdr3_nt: TGTGCCAGCAGGCGGTCACGGGACAGCGTCTTGCATGGCTACACCTTC; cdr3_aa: CASRRSRDSVLHGYTF
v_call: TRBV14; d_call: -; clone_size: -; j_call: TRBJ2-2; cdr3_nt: TGTGCCAGCAGCCAGGAGGGGACTTGGCGTGGCCGGGGAGCTGTTTTT; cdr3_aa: CASSQEGTWRGRGAVF
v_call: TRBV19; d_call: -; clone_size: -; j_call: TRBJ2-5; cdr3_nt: TGTGCCAGTAGTATGGTCGCCGGGCGGACCCAGTACTTC; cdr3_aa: CASSMVAGRTQYF
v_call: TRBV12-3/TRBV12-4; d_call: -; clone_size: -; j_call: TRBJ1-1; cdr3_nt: TGTGCCAGCACCAACGACGGGGCAACCTCTGAAGCTTTCTTT; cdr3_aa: CASTNDGATSEAFF
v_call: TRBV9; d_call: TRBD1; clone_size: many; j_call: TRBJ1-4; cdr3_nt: TGTGCCAGCAGCGTCCGTGGGACAGGGCTTGAAAAACTGTTTTTT; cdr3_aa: CASSVRGTGLEKLFF
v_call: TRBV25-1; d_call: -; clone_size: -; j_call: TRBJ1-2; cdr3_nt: TGTGCCAGCGCTGACAGGACGGGAGGCTACACCTTC; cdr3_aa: CASADRTGGYTF
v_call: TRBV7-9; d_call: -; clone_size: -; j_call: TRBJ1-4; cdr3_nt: TGTGCCAGCAGCTTGAGGGTAAAGGCTAATGAAAAACTGTTTTTT; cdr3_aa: CASSLRVKANEKLFF
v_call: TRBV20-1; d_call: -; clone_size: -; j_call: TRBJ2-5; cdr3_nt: TGCAGTGCTCATGGGGAAGAGACCCAGTACTTC; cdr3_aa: CSAHGEETQYF
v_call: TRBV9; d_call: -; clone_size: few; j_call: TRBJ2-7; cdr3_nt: TGTGCCAGCAGCGTAGCTCCAGACTACGAGCAGTACTTC; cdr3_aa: CASSVAPDYEQYF
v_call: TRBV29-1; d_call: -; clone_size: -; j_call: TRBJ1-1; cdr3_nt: TGCAGCGTTGATACAGGCACTGAAGCTTTCTTT; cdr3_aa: CSVDTGTEAFF
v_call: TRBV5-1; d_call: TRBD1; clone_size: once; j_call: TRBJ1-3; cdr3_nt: TGCGCCAGCAAAGGATCGACAGGGGAGAACTCTGGAAACACCATATATTTT; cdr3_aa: CASKGSTGENSGNTIYF
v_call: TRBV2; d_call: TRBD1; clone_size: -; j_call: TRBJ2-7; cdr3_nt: TGTGCCAGCAGAAGGACAGGGGCGTCCGAGCAGTACTTC; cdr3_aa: CASRRTGASEQYF
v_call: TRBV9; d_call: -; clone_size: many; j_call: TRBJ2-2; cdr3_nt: TGTGCCAGCAGCGTAGGGAATATCTTTCCAACCGGGGAGCTGTTTTTT; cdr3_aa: CASSVGNIFPTGELFF
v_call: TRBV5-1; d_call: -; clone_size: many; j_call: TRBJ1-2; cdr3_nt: TGCGCCAGCAGCTTGGAGTCGGCCTATGGCTACACCTTC; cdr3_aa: CASSLESAYGYTF
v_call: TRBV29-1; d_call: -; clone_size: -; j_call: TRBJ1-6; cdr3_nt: TGCAGCTTAGGGGCGGATAATTCACCCCTCCACTTT; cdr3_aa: CSLGADNSPLHF
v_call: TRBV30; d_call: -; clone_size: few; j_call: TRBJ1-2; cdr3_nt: TGTGCCTGGAGTGTAGGATTGGCACCGGGCCGAAGGAATGGCTACACCTTC; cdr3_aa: CAWSVGLAPGRRNGYTF
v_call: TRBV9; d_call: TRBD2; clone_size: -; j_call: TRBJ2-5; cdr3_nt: TGTGCCAGCGGTGAAACGGGGGGTTACGGTCAAGAGACCCAGTACTTC; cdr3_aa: CASGETGGYGQETQYF
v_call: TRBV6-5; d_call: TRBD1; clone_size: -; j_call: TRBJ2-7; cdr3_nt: TGTGCCAGCAGTTACCTGACAGGGTCAGGCGAGCAGTACTTC; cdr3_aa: CASSYLTGSGEQYF
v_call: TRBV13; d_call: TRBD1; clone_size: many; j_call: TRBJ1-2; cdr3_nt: TGTGCCAGCAGCTCGCTGACAGGGCTTAACTATGGCTACACCTTC; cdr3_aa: CASSSLTGLNYGYTF
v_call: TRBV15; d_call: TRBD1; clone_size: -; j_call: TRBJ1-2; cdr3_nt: TGTGCCACCAGCAGAGCAGGACAGGTATCGGGCTACACCTTC; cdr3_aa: CATSRAGQVSGYTF
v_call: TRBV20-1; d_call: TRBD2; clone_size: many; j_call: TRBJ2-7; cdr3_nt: TGCAGTGCTAGAGATTACGAAGCGGGAGGGACCTACGAGCAGTACTTC; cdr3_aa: CSARDYEAGGTYEQYF
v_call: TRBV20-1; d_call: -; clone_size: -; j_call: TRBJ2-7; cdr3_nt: TGCAGTGCTAGAGACCACAGTTACGAGCAGTACTTC; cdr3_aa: CSARDHSYEQYF
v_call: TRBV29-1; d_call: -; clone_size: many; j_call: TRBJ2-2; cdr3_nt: TGCAGCGTTGAAGATAAAGCTGCCGGGGAGCTGTTTTTT; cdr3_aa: CSVEDKAAGELFF
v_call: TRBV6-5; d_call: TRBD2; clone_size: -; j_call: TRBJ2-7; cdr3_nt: TGTGCCAGCAGTTACTCGTGGGGACTACGCGGGTACGAGCAGTACTTC; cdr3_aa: CASSYSWGLRGYEQYF
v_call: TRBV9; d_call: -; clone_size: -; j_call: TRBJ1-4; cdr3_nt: TGTGCCAGCAGCGTAGCTTCGGGGGCCCATAGCCTGTTTTTT; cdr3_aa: CASSVASGAHSLFF
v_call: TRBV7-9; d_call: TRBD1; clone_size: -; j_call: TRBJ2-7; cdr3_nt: TGTGCCAGCAGCTTATTGACAGGGTACGAGCAGTACTTC; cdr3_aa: CASSLLTGYEQYF
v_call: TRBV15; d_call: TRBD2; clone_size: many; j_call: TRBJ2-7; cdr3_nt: TGTGCCACCAGCAGAGGGAATGGGCTAGCGGTCTTC; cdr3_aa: CATSRGNGLAVF
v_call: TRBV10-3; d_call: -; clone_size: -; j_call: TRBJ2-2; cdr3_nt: TGTGCCAGAGGGGGAACCGGGGAGCTGTTTTTT; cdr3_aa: CARGGTGELFF
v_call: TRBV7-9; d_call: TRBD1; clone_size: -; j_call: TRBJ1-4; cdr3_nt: TGTGCCAGCAGCGAAACCAACAGGGGCCCTAATGAAAAACTGTTTTTT; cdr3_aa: CASSETNRGPNEKLFF
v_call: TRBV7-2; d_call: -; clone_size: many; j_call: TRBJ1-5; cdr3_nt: TGTGCCAGCAGCATCCGGACCCTTCAGCCCCAGCATTTT; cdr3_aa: CASSIRTLQPQHF
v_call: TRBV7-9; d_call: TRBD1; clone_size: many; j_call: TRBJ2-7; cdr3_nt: TGTGCCAGCGGGCCGTTCGAGGGGGCGCCGGTTTACGAGCAGTACTTC; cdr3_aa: CASGPFEGAPVYEQYF